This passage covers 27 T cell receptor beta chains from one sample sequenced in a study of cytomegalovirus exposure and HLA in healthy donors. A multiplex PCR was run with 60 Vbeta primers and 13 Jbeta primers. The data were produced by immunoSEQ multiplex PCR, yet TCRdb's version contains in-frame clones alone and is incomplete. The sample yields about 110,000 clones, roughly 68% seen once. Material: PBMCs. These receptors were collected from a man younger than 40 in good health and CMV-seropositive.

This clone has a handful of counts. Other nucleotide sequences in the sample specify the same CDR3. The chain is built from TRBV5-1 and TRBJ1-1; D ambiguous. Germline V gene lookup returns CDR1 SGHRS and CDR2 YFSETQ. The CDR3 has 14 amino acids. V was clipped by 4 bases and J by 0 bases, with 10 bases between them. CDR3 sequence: CASSLGGLNTEAFF. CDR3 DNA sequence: TGCGCCAGCAGCCTCGGAGGCTTGAACACTGAAGCTTTCTTT.

The CDR3 DNA follows: TGTGCCAGCAGCTCGACAGGGCAATCCTACAATGAGCAGTTCTTC. Translated, it gives CASSSTGQSYNEQFF. V and J are TRBV7-3 and TRBJ2-1; 7 nucleotides align to TRBD1. The V gene end was trimmed by 4 bases and the J gene end by 1 base; junction bases not matched to a gene: 4. This CDR3 region has 15 residues. Germline CDR1 is SGHTA and CDR2 is FQGTGA.

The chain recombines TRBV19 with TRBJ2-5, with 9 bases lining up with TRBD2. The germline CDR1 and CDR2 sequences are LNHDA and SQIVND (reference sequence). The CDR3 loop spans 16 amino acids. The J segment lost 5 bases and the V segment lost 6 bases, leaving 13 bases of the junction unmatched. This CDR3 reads CASRNSKRGAGETQYF. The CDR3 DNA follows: TGTGCCAGTAGAAACTCCAAGCGGGGGGCCGGGGAGACCCAGTACTTC.

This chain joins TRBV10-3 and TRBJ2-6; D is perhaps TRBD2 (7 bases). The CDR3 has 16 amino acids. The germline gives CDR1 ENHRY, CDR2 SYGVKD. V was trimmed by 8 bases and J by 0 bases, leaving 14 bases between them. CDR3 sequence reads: CAIGGGLLSGANVLTF. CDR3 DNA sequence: TGTGCCATCGGCGGGGGCCTCCTCTCTGGGGCCAACGTCCTGACTTTC.

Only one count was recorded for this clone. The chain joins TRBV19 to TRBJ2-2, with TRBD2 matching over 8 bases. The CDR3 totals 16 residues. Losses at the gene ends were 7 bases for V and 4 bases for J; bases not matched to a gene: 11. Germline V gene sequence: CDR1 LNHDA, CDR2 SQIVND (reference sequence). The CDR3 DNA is TGTGCCAGTAATCCCCGGGCGGGGGGCCTCACCGGGGAGCTGTTTTTT. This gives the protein CASNPRAGGLTGELFF.

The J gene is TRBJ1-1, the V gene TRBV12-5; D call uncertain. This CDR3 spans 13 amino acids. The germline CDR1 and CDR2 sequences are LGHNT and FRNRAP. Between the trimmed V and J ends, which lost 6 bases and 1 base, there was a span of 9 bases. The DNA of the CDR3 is TGTGCTAGTGGGGAGACGTGGAACACTGAAGCTTTCTTT. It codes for CASGETWNTEAFF.

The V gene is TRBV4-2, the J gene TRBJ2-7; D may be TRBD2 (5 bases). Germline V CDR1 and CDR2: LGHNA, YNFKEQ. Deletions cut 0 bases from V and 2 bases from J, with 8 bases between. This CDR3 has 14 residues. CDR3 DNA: TGTGCCAGCAGCCAAGATAGAGGGCCCTACGAGCAGTACTTC. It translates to CASSQDRGPYEQYF.

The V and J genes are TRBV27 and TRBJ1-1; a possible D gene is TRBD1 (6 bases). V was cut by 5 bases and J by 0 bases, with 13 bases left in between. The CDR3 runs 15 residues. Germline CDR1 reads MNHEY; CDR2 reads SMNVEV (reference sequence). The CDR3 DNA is TGTGCCAGCAGTCCCTGGGACACCGTGAACACTGAAGCTTTCTTT. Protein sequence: CASSPWDTVNTEAFF.

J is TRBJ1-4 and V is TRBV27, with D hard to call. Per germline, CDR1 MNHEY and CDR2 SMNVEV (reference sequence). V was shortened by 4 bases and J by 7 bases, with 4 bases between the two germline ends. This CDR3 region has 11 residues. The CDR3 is CASSSFEKLFF. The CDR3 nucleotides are TGTGCCAGCAGTTCTTTTGAAAAACTGTTTTTT.

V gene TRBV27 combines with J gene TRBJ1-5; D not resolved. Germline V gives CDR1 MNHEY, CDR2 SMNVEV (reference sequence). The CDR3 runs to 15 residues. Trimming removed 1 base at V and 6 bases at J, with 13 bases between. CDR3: CASSLFREEGQPQHF. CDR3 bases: TGTGCCAGCAGTTTATTTCGGGAGGAGGGTCAGCCCCAGCATTTT.

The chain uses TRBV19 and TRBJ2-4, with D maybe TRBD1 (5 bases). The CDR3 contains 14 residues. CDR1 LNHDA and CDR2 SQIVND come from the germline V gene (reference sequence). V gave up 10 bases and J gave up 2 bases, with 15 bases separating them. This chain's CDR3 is CATRIQGSKNIQYF. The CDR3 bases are TGTGCCACACGGATCCAGGGATCCAAAAACATTCAGTACTTC. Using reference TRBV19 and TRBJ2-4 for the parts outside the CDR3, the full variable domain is DGGITQSPKYLFRKEGQNVTLSCEQNLNHDAMYWYRQDPGQGLRLIYYSQIVNDFQKGDIAEGYSVSREKKESFPLTVTSAQKNPTAFYLCATRIQGSKNIQYFGAGTRLSVL.

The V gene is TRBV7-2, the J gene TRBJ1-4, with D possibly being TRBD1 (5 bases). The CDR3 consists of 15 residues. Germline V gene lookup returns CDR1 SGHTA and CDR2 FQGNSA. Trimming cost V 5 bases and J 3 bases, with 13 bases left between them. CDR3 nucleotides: TGTGCCAGCAGCCTCGCAGGGTTGGCTAATGAAAAACTGTTTTTT. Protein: CASSLAGLANEKLFF.

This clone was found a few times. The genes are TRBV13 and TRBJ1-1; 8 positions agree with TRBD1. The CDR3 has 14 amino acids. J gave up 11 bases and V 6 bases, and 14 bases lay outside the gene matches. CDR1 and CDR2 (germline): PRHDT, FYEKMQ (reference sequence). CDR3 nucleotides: TGTGCCAGCAGAACCGGACAGGGCCGACCGCGGGCTTTCTTT. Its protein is CASRTGQGRPRAFF.

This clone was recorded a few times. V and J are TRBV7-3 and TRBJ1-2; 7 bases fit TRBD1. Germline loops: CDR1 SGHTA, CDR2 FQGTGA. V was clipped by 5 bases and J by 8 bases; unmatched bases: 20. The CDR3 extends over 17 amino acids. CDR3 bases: TGTGCCAGCAGCCCGAGCAACGCACAGGGGTTCCCAGAGGGCTACACCTTC. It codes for CASSPSNAQGFPEGYTF.

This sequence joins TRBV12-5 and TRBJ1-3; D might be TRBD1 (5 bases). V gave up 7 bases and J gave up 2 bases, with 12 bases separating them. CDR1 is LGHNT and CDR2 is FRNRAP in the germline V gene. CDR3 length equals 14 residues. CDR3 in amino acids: CASDRGVPGNTIYF. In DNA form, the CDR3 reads TGTGCTAGTGATCGGGGGGTCCCTGGAAACACCATATATTTT.

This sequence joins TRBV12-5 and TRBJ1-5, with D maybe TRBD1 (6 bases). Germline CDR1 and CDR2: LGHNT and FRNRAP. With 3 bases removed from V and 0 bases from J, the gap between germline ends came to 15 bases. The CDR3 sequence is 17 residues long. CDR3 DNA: TGTGCTAGTGGTTTAACCCGGGACACTTATAGCAATCAGCCCCAGCATTTT. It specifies CASGLTRDTYSNQPQHF.

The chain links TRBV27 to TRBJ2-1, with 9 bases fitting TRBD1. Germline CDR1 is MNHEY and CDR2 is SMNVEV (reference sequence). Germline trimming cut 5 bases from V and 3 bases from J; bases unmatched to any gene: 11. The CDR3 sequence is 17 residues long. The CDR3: CASSPPPGTGNYNEQFF. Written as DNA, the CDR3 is TGTGCCAGCAGTCCCCCTCCCGGGACAGGGAACTACAATGAGCAGTTCTTC.

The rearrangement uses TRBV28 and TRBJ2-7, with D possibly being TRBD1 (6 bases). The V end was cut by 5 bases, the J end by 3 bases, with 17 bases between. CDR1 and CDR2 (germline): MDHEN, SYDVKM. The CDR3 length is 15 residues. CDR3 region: CASSLRGWVNYEQYV. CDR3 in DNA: TGTGCCAGCAGTCTCAGGGGTTGGGTTAACTACGAGCAGTACGTC.

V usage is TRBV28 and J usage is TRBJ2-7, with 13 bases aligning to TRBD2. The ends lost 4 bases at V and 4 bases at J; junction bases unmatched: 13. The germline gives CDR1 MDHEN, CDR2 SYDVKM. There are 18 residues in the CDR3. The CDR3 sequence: CASSSYGGLAGPRYEQYV. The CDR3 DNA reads TGTGCCAGCAGTTCTTATGGGGGACTAGCGGGGCCCCGATACGAGCAGTACGTC.

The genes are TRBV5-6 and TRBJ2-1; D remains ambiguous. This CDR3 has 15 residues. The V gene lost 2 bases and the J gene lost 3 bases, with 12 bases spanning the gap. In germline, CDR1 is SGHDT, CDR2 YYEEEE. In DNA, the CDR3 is TGTGCCAGCAGCTTCCTGATTGAGCTCTACAATGAGCAGTTCTTC. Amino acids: CASSFLIELYNEQFF.

CDR3 sequence (DNA): TGTGCCAGCAGTGAAACGGGCTACGAGCAGTACTTC. Residues: CASSETGYEQYF. V gene TRBV6-1 combines with J gene TRBJ2-7, with no clear D. CDR1 MNHNS and CDR2 SASEGT come from the germline V gene. The CDR3 contains 12 residues. Trimming shortened V by 2 bases and J by 3 bases, and 5 bases separated the two germline ends.

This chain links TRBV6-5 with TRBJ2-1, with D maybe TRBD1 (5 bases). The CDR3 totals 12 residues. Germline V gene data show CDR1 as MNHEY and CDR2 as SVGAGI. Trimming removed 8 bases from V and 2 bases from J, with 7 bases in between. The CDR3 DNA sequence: TGTGCCAGCCAGGGCGCCTACAATGAGCAGTTCTTC. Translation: CASQGAYNEQFF.

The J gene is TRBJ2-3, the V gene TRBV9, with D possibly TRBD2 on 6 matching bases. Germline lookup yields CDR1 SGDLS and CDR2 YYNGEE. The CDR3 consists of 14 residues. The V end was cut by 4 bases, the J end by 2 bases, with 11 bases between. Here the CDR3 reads CASSLGTFTDTQYF. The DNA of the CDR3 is TGTGCCAGCAGCTTAGGGACTTTCACAGATACGCAGTATTTT.

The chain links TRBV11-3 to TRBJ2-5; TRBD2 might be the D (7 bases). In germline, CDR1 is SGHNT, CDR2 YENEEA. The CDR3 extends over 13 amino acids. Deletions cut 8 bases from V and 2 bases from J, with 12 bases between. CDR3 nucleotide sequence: TGTGCCAGCGGCCGGGGGGCTCAAGAGACCCAGTACTTC. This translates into CASGRGAQETQYF.

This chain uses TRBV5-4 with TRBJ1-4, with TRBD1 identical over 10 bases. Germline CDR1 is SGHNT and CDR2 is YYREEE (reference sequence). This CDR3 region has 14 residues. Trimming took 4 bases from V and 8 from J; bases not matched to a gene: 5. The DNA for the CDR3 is TGTGCCAGCAGCCTGAGGGACAGGGGAGAAAAACTGTTTTTT. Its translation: CASSLRDRGEKLFF.

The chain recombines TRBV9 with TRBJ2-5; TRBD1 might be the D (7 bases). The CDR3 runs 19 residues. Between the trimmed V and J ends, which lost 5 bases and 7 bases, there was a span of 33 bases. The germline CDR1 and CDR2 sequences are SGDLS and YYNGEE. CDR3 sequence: CASSLRTAHRGGERRTQYF. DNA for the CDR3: TGTGCCAGCAGTCTACGTACCGCTCACAGGGGCGGGGAGCGGCGGACCCAGTACTTC. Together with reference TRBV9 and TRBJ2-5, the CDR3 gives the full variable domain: DSGVTQTPKHLITATGQRVTLRCSPRSGDLSVYWYQQSLDQGLQFLIQYYNGEERAKGNILERFSAQQFPDLHSELNLSSLELGDSALYFCASSLRTAHRGGERRTQYFGPGTRLLVL.

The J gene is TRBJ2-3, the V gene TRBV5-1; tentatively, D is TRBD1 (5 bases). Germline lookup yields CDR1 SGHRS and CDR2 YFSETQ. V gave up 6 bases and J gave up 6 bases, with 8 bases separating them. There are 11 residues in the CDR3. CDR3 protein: CASIKGDTQYF. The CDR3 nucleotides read TGCGCCAGCATAAAGGGGGATACGCAGTATTTT. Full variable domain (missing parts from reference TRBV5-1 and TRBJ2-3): KAGVTQTPRYLIKTRGQQVTLSCSPISGHRSVSWYQQTPGQGLQFLFEYFSETQRNKGNFPGRFSGRQFSNSRSEMNVSTLELGDSALYLCASIKGDTQYFGPGTRLTVL.